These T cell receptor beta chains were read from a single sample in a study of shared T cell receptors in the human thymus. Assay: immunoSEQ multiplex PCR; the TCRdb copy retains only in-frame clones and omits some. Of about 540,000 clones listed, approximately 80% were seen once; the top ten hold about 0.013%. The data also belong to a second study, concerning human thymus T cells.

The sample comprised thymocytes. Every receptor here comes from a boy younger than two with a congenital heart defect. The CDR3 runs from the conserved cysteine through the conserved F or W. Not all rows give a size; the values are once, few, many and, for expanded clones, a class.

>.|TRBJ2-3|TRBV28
CASSFGLVRGGRWTNLGTQYF
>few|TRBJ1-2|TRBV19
CASSPGILRGYTF
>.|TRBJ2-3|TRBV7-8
CASSLVGSSGSADTQYF
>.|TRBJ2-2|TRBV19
CASSGRDTGELFF
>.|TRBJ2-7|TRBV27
CASSPSEQGLAAPRGF
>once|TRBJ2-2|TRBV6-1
CASSERQGGENGELFF
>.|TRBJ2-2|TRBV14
CASSPPERGTGELFF
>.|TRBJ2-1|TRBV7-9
CASSFPARDVGHEQFF
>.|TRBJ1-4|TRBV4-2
CASSQPPRRLCEKLFF
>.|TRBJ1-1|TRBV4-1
CASSQDGTLNTEAFF
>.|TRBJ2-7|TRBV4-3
CASSQVGGAGGDSYEQYF
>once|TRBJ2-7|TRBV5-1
CASNGEVSYEQYF
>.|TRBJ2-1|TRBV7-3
CASSREIWGDEQFF
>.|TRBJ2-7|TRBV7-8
CASSLPGLEKVYCEQYF
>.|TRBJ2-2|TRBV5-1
CASSSPPQGQFGELFF
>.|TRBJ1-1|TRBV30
CAWARTGGQTNTEAFF
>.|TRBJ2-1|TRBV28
CASSPLHRLAGELGYNEQFF
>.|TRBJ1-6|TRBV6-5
CASSYRWTGETSPLHF
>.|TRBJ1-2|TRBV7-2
CASTASRQGRSYTF
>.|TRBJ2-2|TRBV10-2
CASSGTSGDTGELFF
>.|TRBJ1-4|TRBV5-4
CASSPDRINEKLFF
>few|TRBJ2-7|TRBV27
CASTDHPGTTYEQYF
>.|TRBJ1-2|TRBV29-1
CSVPARTGANYGYTF
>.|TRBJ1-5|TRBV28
CASTLRQGADQPQHF
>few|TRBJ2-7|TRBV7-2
CASSPRDREGYEQYF